This TCR beta chain appears in the sequencing data of a study of spatial heterogeneity in lung cancer. This clonotype was seen at least ten times. The library was prepared for alpha chains; this beta chain is a stray read, so its frequency means little. Germline CDR1 is LGHDT and CDR2 is YNNKEL (reference sequence). V shed 3 bases, J shed 5 bases, and the junction held 5 bases outside the gene matches. The length of the CDR3 is 15 residues. Indicated time point: sample taken at primary tumor resection. Whole RNA was taken from tumor, nontumor lung or frozen PBMC; it was then sequenced unsorted. TCRdb processed the 5' RACE reads anew with MiXCR; each CDR3 protein has one entry. The repertoire consists of roughly 7,000 distinct CDR3 sequences, with around 7% occurring once and the leading ten covering around four fifths.

The sample consisted of PBMCs, taken at surgery. The V and J genes are TRBV3-1 and TRBJ2-7, with TRBD2 matching over 12 bases. The receptor was derived from a male donor with early-stage non-small cell lung cancer. Here the CDR3 DNA reads TGTGCCAGCAGCCATCAACTAGCGGGAGGTGACGAGCAGTACTTC. Its translation: CASSHQLAGGDEQYF.